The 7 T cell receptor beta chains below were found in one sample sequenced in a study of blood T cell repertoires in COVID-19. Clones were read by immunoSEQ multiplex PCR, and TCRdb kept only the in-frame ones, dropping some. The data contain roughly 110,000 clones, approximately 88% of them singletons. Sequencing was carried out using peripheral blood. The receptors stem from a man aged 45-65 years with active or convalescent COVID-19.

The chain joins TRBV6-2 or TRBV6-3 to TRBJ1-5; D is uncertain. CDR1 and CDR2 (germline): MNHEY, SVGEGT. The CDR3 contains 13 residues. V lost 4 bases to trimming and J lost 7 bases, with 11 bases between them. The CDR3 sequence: CASSFSAQQPQHF. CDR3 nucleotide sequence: TGTGCCAGCAGTTTTTCAGCGCAGCAGCCCCAGCATTTT.

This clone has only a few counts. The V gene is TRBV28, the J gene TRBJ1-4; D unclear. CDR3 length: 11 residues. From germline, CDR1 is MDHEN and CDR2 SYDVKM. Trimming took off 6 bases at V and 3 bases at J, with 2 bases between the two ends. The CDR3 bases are TGTGCCAGCAGCTCTAATGAAAAACTGTTTTTT. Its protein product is CASSSNEKLFF.

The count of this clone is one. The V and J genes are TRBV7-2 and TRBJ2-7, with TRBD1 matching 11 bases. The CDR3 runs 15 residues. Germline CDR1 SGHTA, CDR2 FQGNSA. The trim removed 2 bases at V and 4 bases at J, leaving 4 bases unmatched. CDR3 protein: CASSLIGDRGYEQYF. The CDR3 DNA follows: TGTGCCAGCAGCTTAATTGGGGACAGGGGGTACGAGCAGTACTTC.

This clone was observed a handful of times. The CDR3 spells CASSRYTGGAMIPGYTF. The CDR3 nucleotides are TGTGCCAGCAGCCGCTATACTGGGGGGGCGATGATTCCTGGCTACACCTTC. The rearrangement joins TRBV7-9 to TRBJ1-2; TRBD1 might be the D (6 bases). V was trimmed by 5 bases and J by 7 bases, leaving 26 bases between them. Germline assignment: CDR1 SEHNR and CDR2 FQNEAQ (reference sequence). CDR3 length: 17 amino acids.

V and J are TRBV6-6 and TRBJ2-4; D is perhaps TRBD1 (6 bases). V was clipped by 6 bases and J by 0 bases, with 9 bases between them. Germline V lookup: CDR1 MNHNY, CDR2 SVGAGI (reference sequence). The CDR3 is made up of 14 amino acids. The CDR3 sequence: CASSPDRAKNIQYF. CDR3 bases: TGTGCCAGCAGCCCGGACAGAGCCAAAAACATTCAGTACTTC.

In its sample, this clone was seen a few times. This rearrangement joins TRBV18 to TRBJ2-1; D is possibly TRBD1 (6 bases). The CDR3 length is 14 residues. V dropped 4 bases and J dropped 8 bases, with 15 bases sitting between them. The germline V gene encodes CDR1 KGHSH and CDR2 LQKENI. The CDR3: CASSQNRVYDEQFF. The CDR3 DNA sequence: TGTGCCAGCTCACAAAACAGGGTATACGATGAGCAGTTCTTC.

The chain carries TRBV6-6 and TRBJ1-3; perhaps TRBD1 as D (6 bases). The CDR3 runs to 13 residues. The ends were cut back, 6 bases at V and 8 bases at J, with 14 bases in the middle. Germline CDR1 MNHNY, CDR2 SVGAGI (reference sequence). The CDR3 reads CASSQQAGDTIYF. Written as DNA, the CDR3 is TGTGCCAGCAGCCAACAGGCAGGGGACACCATATATTTT.